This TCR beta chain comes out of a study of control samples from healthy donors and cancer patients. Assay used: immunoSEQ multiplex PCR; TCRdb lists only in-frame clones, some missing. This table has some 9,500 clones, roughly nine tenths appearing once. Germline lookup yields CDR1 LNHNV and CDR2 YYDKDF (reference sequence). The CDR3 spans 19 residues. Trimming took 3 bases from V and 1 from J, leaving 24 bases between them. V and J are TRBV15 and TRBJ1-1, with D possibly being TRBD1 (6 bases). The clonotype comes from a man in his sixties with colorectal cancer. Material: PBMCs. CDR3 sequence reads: CATSRPLAGTPRGNTEAFF. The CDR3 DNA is TGTGCCACCAGCAGGCCCCTCGCCGGGACACCTCGTGGGAACACTGAAGCTTTCTTT.